This is a list of T cell receptor beta chains from one sample in a study of post-analysis software for immune sequencing data. A single record per CDR3 protein comes from TCRdb applying MiXCR to the PCR reads. The sample lists 650,000 to 850,000 distinct CDR3 sequences, approximately 53% occurring once. Source material: blood. The receptors derive from a girl aged 5 to 17 with multiple sclerosis. Both conserved end residues are part of each CDR3. D genes are given only for firm matches. Not every row has a clone size; where given, it reads once, few, many or a size class.

many,TRBD1,TRBJ2-6,TRBV6-1,TGTGCCAGCAGTGACCCTCGCGTACAGGGGGTCAATGGGGCCAACGTCCTGACTTTC,CASSDPRVQGVNGANVLTF
.,.,TRBJ2-5,TRBV6-1,TGTGCCAGCAGTGAAGCGCTTGGAGGGTGGCAGGCTCAAGAGACCCAGTACTTC,CASSEALGGWQAQETQYF
once,.,TRBJ2-1,TRBV12-5,TGTGCTAGTGGTTTGGTAGTAGCGGAGCAGTTCTTC,CASGLVVAEQFF
once,.,TRBJ2-7,TRBV7-7,TGTGCTAGCAGCCCCGGGGGTAGCGGACACTACGAGCAGTACTTC,CASSPGGSGHYEQYF
few,TRBD2,TRBJ2-5,TRBV4-2,TGTGCCAGCAGCCAGCCCGGGACTAACCAAGAGACCCAGTACTTC,CASSQPGTNQETQYF
.,TRBD2,TRBJ2-5,TRBV29-1,TGCAGCGTTGAAGGCCTAGCGGGATTCCCAGAAGAGACCCAGTACTTC,CSVEGLAGFPEETQYF
.,TRBD2,TRBJ2-3,TRBV27,TGTGCCAGCAGTACTAGCGGGAGGGTCACAGATACGCAGTATTTT,CASSTSGRVTDTQYF
.,.,TRBJ2-7,TRBV20-1,TGCAGTGCTAGAGAAGTGACTAGTGGGGCCTACGAGCAGTACTTC,CSAREVTSGAYEQYF
few,.,TRBJ2-2,TRBV7-9,TGTGCCAGCAGCTTAGGTTCCAGATACACCGGGGAGCTGTTTTTT,CASSLGSRYTGELFF
.,TRBD2,TRBJ2-1,TRBV5-1,TGCGCCAGCACCGGACGGGAGGGTTCCTACAATGAGCAGTTCTTC,CASTGREGSYNEQFF
few,TRBD2,TRBJ2-1,TRBV9,TGTGCCAGCAACCGGGGGGGCCAGGACAATGAGCAGTTCTTC,CASNRGGQDNEQFF
.,.,TRBJ2-7,TRBV29-1,TGCAGCGTTCTGGACAGCTCCTACGAGCAGTACTTC,CSVLDSSYEQYF
.,TRBD1,TRBJ2-7,TRBV29-1,TGCAGCGTTGGCTCACAGGGGGCCCCCCCATACGAGCAGTACTTC,CSVGSQGAPPYEQYF
few,TRBD1,TRBJ2-5,TRBV20-1,TGCAGTGCCTACGGGGACAGGGAGGGACGGGGGCCGCAAGAGACCCAGTACTTC,CSAYGDREGRGPQETQYF
few,TRBD1,TRBJ2-1,TRBV4-1,TGCGCCAGCAGCCAGGCTTCCCCCGGGACAGGGTTTGATGAGCAGTTCTTC,CASSQASPGTGFDEQFF
.,TRBD2,TRBJ2-3,TRBV9,TGTGCCAGCAGCGTAGGTGGCGGGAGGGCCGCAGATACGCAGTATTTT,CASSVGGGRAADTQYF
.,.,TRBJ1-1,TRBV20-1,TGCAGTGCCCCTGTCGCGGGGAAGAACACTGAAGCTTTCTTT,CSAPVAGKNTEAFF
.,TRBD1,TRBJ1-6,TRBV4-1,TGCGCCAGCAGCCACCTACTCTCGAGACAGGGAAATTCACCCCTCCACTTT,CASSHLLSRQGNSPLHF
few,.,TRBJ1-2,TRBV12-3/TRBV12-4,TGTGCCAGCAGTCCACTTCTTTCCGTACGGACCTATGGCTACACCTTC,CASSPLLSVRTYGYTF
.,.,TRBJ2-7,TRBV20-1,TGCAGTGGAAGGGACAACTCCTACGAGCAGTACTTC,CSGRDNSYEQYF
.,.,TRBJ1-1,TRBV10-3,TGTGCCATCGCGGCCAGGGCGTGGGACACTGAAGCTTTCTTT,CAIAARAWDTEAFF
.,.,TRBJ2-7,TRBV5-5,TGTGCCAGCAGCTTGTATTGGCAGGGGAATCTCTACGAGCAGTACTTC,CASSLYWQGNLYEQYF
once,.,TRBJ1-2,TRBV6-6,TGTGCCAGCAGTTATCGGACCTATGGCTACACCTTC,CASSYRTYGYTF
.,.,TRBJ2-5,TRBV3-1,TGTGCCAGCTGGGGGCAAGAGACCCAGTACTTC,CASWGQETQYF
.,.,TRBJ2-1,TRBV20-1,TGCAGTGCTAGAGTGGGGGATTATGAGCAGTTCTTC,CSARVGDYEQFF
.,.,TRBJ2-5,TRBV21-1,TGTGCCAGCAGCAAAGGAGCTGGCGGGGGGTTGGAGACCCAGTACTTC,CASSKGAGGGLETQYF
.,TRBD2,TRBJ2-7,TRBV20-1,TGCAGTGCCAGTACGCTAGCGGGGACCTCCTACGAGCAGTACTTC,CSASTLAGTSYEQYF
.,.,TRBJ1-5,TRBV24-1,TGTGCCACCAGTGACCCTCCGAACACGGATCAGCATTTT,CATSDPPNTDQHF
few,.,TRBJ2-7,TRBV12-3/TRBV12-4,TGTGCCAGCGGCAGGTCCTACTACGAGCAGTACTTC,CASGRSYYEQYF
.,.,TRBJ2-1,TRBV9,TGTGCCAGCAGCGCAGTAGGGGCTTACTACAATGAGCAGTTCTTC,CASSAVGAYYNEQFF
.,TRBD2,TRBJ2-1,TRBV6-7,TGTGCCAGCAGACCCGGACTAGCCCGTGAGCAGTTCTTC,CASRPGLAREQFF
.,.,TRBJ1-1,TRBV28,TGTGCCAGCAGTAACCCGGGCTCTGAAGCTTTCTTT,CASSNPGSEAFF
.,TRBD2,TRBJ2-7,TRBV20-1,TGCAGTGCTAAGACTAGCGACTACAATGAGCAGTACTTC,CSAKTSDYNEQYF
.,.,TRBJ2-1,TRBV12-3/TRBV12-4,TGTGCCAGCAGGCTAGTGGCCTACAATGAGCAGTTCTTC,CASRLVAYNEQFF
few,TRBD1,TRBJ2-7,TRBV6-6,TGTGCCAGCAGTTACTCGGGACAGTCGCATTCCTACGAGCAGTACTTC,CASSYSGQSHSYEQYF
.,TRBD1,TRBJ1-1,TRBV12-3/TRBV12-4,TGTGCCAGCACTTTAGGACAGGGTGGGCTAAACACTGAAGCTTTCTTT,CASTLGQGGLNTEAFF
.,TRBD1,TRBJ2-7,TRBV5-1,TGCGCCAGCTGGACAGGGTCCCGCACCTACGAGCAGTACTTC,CASWTGSRTYEQYF
few,TRBD1,TRBJ1-6,TRBV6-1,TGTGCCAGCAGTGCCGCCGGGGACAGTGCAAATTCACCCCTCCACTTT,CASSAAGDSANSPLHF
few,.,TRBJ2-1,TRBV7-9,TGTGCCAGCAGCTCAGCCAGCAGCTCTACCTCCCTGGACTGGATCAATGAGCAGTTCTTC,CASSSASSSTSLDWINEQFF
.,.,TRBJ2-7,TRBV20-1,TGCAGTGCTAGAACACAGGAGACAGACTACGAGCAGTACTTC,CSARTQETDYEQYF
.,.,TRBJ2-7,TRBV15,TGTGCCACCAGCAATGTAGTTTACGAGCAGTACTTC,CATSNVVYEQYF
few,TRBD2,TRBJ2-7,TRBV28,TGTGCCAGCAGTTCCGAACTAGCGGGGTACTACGAGCAGTACTTC,CASSSELAGYYEQYF
.,.,TRBJ1-1,TRBV5-1,TGCGCCAGCAGCATTGACATGCAGGCTGAAGCTTTCTTT,CASSIDMQAEAFF
few,.,TRBJ2-7,TRBV12-3/TRBV12-4,TGTGCCAGCAGTGGCAGCGGCGACTCCTACGAGCAGTACTTC,CASSGSGDSYEQYF
.,.,TRBJ2-1,TRBV5-5,TGTGCCAGCCTCTTGAGTCACGATAGCTCCTACAATGAGCAGTTCTTC,CASLLSHDSSYNEQFF
once,.,TRBJ1-1,TRBV14,TGTGCCAGCAGCCAAGAAAGCGGGATGAACACTGAAGCTTTCTTT,CASSQESGMNTEAFF
.,TRBD2,TRBJ2-3,TRBV15,TGTGCCACTGGAACCGGGACTAGCGGGCCAGATACGCAGTATTTT,CATGTGTSGPDTQYF
few,.,TRBJ2-1,TRBV5-8,TGTGCCAGCAGCCTCCGGGACTCCTCCTACAATGAGCAGTTCTTC,CASSLRDSSYNEQFF
few,.,TRBJ2-1,TRBV24-1,TGTGCCACCAGGGCCGAAAAGGGGCCGCGAGACAAGTTCTTC,CATRAEKGPRDKFF
.,.,TRBJ1-2,TRBV3-1,TGTGCCAGCAGCCAAAAGGGTCCGGACGGCTATGGCTACACCTTC,CASSQKGPDGYGYTF
.,TRBD2,TRBJ2-1,TRBV27,TGTGCCAGCAGTCGCCGAACTAGCGGTAGGTCCTACTCCTACAATGAGCAGTTCTTC,CASSRRTSGRSYSYNEQFF
.,.,TRBJ2-7,TRBV12-3/TRBV12-4,TGTGCCAGCTCCCCCATGTTAGCGGACAGATCCTACGAGCAGTACTTC,CASSPMLADRSYEQYF
.,.,TRBJ2-5,TRBV4-1,TGCGCCAGCAGCCAAGATCTGGGGACCCAGTACTTC,CASSQDLGTQYF
.,.,TRBJ2-5,TRBV6-5,TGTGCCAGCAGTAGCTGGGTTGAGCGGCAAGAGACCCAGTACTTC,CASSSWVERQETQYF
.,TRBD2,TRBJ2-7,TRBV20-1,TGCAGTGCTAGCGGGGTTCTAGCGGGAGGGTCGCCAGAGGAGCAGTACTTC,CSASGVLAGGSPEEQYF